The present entry profiles one T cell receptor beta chain with its context. The antigen is not known. Method: immunoSEQ multiplex PCR; TCRdb's copy keeps in-frame clones and lacks some. The repertoire consists of about 51,000 clones, with more than 75% occurring once and the leading ten covering about 3%. These data come from a study of PD-1 blockade in mismatch repair-deficient tumors. Study summary: Patients had approximately 12 mismatch repair-deficient cancer types, all previously treated and progressing. Whole-study results and caveats: Tumor-resident clones, often absent from pretreatment blood, expanded after pembrolizumab and then contracted.

CDR3 size: 14 residues. With 4 bases clipped from V and 5 bases from J, the junction kept 6 bases outside the gene matches. Germline V gene data show CDR1 as WNHNN and CDR2 as SYGVQD (reference sequence). The input for sequencing was peripheral blood, taken 4 weeks after starting pembrolizumab. The gene calls are TRBV10-1 and TRBJ1-1; the match to TRBD1 covers 8 bases. This clonotype was sampled from an adult with mismatch repair-deficient cancer. The CDR3 loop is CASSGSRGRTEAFF. The CDR3 bases are TGCGCCAGCAGTGGGAGCAGGGGGCGAACTGAAGCTTTCTTT.